This T cell receptor beta chain was sequenced during a study of shared clonotypes between healthy human individuals (dated by TCRdb to 2018 to 2021). A note on the overall study: Three men and two women, aged 18 to 49 years, made up the cohort. The study deeply sequenced blood TCR repertoires of about 5 healthy adults to estimate repertoire size and the extent of clonotype sharing between individuals. For each donor, CD4 naive and CD4 memory were each given three plates, CD8 naive was given two plates, and CD8 memory was given one plate. To increase sequencing depth and limit assay-specific biases, TCR repertoire library preparation and sequencing were carried out by different laboratories using diverse techniques. Leukapheresis yielded between about 0.85 and 9.5 billion PBMCs per donor. Findings and caveats that apply to the study as a whole: Estimated clonotype richness was generally larger for naive than for memory subsets. When four donors were compared, the shared fraction of clonotypes was about 5% for naive CD4, over 3% for naive CD8, about 2.5% for memory CD4, and about 0.36% for memory CD8. Incomplete sequencing was indicated by rarefaction of sorted-subset datasets, despite the large sequencing depth. Compared with non-shared clonotypes, the clonotypes found in all four sorted-subset donors had higher generation probabilities. Sampling was restricted to blood, and TCR repertoires in tissues likely differ from the TCR repertoires found in blood. Because the study included only a small number of donors, the genetic and exposure-history diversity represented was limited. Based on pairwise subsampling, the degree of clonotype sharing among donors was expected to be affected by sequencing depth.

TCR CDR3 regions were amplified from genomic DNA by multiplex PCR using the deep immunoSEQ assay. For each cell subset, the extracted genomic DNA was distributed evenly across all wells of several immunoSEQ 96-well plates, and each plate served as one replicate. For sorted subsets, 200 to 250 ng of genomic DNA, equivalent to tens of thousands of T cell genomes, went into each replicate PCR. The purified libraries were quantified using a Qubit 3.0 fluorometer, sized with a Bioanalyzer 2100, and then quantified again using the KAPA Library Quantification kit. Every immunoSEQ 96-well plate was sequenced on a dedicated single-read 150-cycle Illumina NextSeq 550 flow cell. The authors' pipeline ran thus. Because the immunoSEQ output held only junctional sequences and lacked quality scores, the filtering could not match the filtering applied to full-length reads. Sequences were annotated with PyIR, a Python wrapper for IgBLAST v1.9, and V/J genes and CDR3 were assigned using IMGT germline references. Reads were removed for weak V/J assignments (E-value above 1e-6), missing CDR3, stop codons, out-of-frame junctions, or ambiguous translated residues. A V3J clonotype was defined by an identical inferred V gene, J gene, and CDR3 amino acid sequence. To compute the percentage overlap between repertoires, the number of shared unique clonotypes was divided by the size of the smaller repertoire. RTK rarefaction, the Chao1 estimator, and Recon v2.1 estimates of unobserved clonotypes were used to assess repertoire richness. OLGA was used to compute generation probabilities for all TCRbeta clonotypes that the gDNA method yielded from several donors. TCRdb re-hosts the immuneACCESS table, in-frame sequences only. Its copies lack some clones; in the studies checked, an unresolved V gene accounts for under half of them, and the cause for the rest is not known. Clone size and the V and J calls come from that table; the DNA yielded D and trimming. In this sample the table shows 2,500,000 or so clones, roughly 92% of which occur a single time. The biggest ten clones account for 0.14% of the sample.

Donors were healthy HIV-negative adults with no recently reported acute infections or vaccinations. Every donor was a Caucasian adult residing in Nashville, Tennessee, USA. CD4+ T cells were enriched by magnetic negative selection; naive cells were then positively selected on CD45RA, and the negative fraction formed the memory subset. Blood was obtained by leukapheresis, after which PBMCs were separated by Ficoll-Histopaque density gradient centrifugation and cryopreserved in liquid nitrogen vapor phase. Analytical flow cytometry was used to check the purity and quantity of each magnetically sorted T cell population. Genomic DNA was isolated from every sorted fraction and measured by UV absorbance on a Nanodrop 2000c. On this clone itself: Which antigen it targets is not known. No much larger clone exists at a distance of one base, and base qualities are not known.

Sequenced input: naive CD4+ T cells sorted from blood. Explained via the paper, the cell subset or site label denotes: CD45RA+ positively selected. The TCR sequence derives from a man aged 18 to 30 in good health.

The DNA sequence follows: TGTGCCAGCCGGACTAGCGGGCCCTTGGATGAGCAGTTCTTC. This encodes CASRTSGPLDEQFF. Here the chain combines TRBV10-3 and TRBJ2-1, with 11 junctional bases fitting TRBD2. From cysteine to phenylalanine, the CDR3 is 14 amino acids long. The read is trimmed to its CDR3 DNA, 42 bases read in frame from base 1. From V the trimming removes 10 bases and from J it removes 8 bases, while the gene matches leave 10 bases of the junction unaccounted for. CDR1 and CDR2 are drawn from the germline V gene: ENHRY, SYGVKD.